The 14 T cell receptor beta chains below come from one sample, sequenced in a study of human CD8 memory T cell subsets. By UMI-labeled 5' RACE, the TCR beta libraries were made. TCRdb reprocessed the 5' RACE reads, keeping one entry per CDR3 protein, no DNA. There are about 5,100 distinct CDR3 sequences in the sample, with 38% held by the top ten. The sequenced material came from CD8+ T cells from PBMCs. The receptor source for this set is a human donor in good health.

The rearrangement uses TRBV28 and TRBJ2-7; with no DNA, the TCRdb D assignment of TRBD2 cannot be verified. The CDR3 covers 16 residues. Germline V CDR1 and CDR2: MDHEN, SYDVKM. The CDR3 here is CASSLDGLGGTYEQYF.

The CDR3 here is CASRNNGDNYGYTF. The chain couples TRBV12-2 to TRBJ1-2; TCRdb gives TRBD1 as the D gene, but with no DNA this cannot be confirmed. TRBV12-2 is a pseudogene locus. The CDR3 is 14 residues long.

This sequence joins TRBV27 and TRBJ2-7; TCRdb gives TRBD1 as the D gene, but with no DNA this cannot be confirmed. CDR1 is MNHEY and CDR2 is SMNVEV in the germline V gene (reference sequence). CDR3 length: 16 amino acids. CDR3 sequence: CASRTLDRGEVGLQYF.

The chain carries TRBV27 and TRBJ2-3; as DNA is missing, the TRBD1 call by TCRdb cannot be tested. Per the germline V gene, CDR1 is MNHEY and CDR2 is SMNVEV (reference sequence). The CDR3 sequence is 16 residues long. The CDR3 spells CASSILGTGDTDTQYF.

The chain uses TRBV3-1 and TRBJ2-1; lacking DNA, the TRBD1 call made by TCRdb goes unchecked. The CDR3 has 20 residues. The germline V gene has CDR1 LGHDT and CDR2 YNNKEL (reference sequence). CDR3 protein: CASSQGRRANRGSSYNEQFF.

The chain recombines TRBV6-4 with TRBJ1-5. This CDR3 has 15 residues. Germline-derived CDR1 and CDR2 are MRHNA and SNTAGT. CDR3 sequence: CASSDSDGSHQPQHF.

This chain joins TRBV6-5 and TRBJ2-2; TCRdb designates TRBD2, a call that cannot be tested without DNA. The CDR3 is 19 residues long. Germline assignment: CDR1 MNHEY and CDR2 SVGAGI. The CDR3 loop reads CASTTTRTGLAGPAGELFF.

The J gene is TRBJ2-7, the V gene TRBV14; TCRdb designates TRBD1, a call that cannot be tested without DNA. Germline CDR1 reads SGHDN; CDR2 reads FVKESK. CDR3 size: 18 residues. The CDR3: CASSQEGKSTGFFYEQYF.

The rearrangement joins TRBV11-2 to TRBJ2-7; TCRdb's assignment of TRBD2 cannot be checked, as there is no DNA. The CDR3 sequence is 14 residues long. The germline V gene encodes CDR1 SGHAT and CDR2 FQNNGV. The CDR3 region is CASSYGTSSYEQYF.

CDR3 in amino acids: CASSVSGSTGELFF. The chain carries TRBV28 and TRBJ2-2; the D call from TCRdb, TRBD2, cannot be confirmed without DNA. The CDR3 covers 14 residues. CDR1 and CDR2 (germline): MDHEN, SYDVKM.

The genes are TRBV15 and TRBJ2-7. Germline V gene lookup returns CDR1 LNHNV and CDR2 YYDKDF (reference sequence). CDR3 length: 14 residues. The CDR3 sequence is CATSRDWGSYEQYF.

The gene calls are TRBV13 and TRBJ2-5; TCRdb designates TRBD1, a call that cannot be tested without DNA. This CDR3 is built from 14 residues. In germline, CDR1 is PRHDT, CDR2 FYEKMQ (reference sequence). The CDR3 spells CASSSAPGQETQYF.

This chain joins TRBV18 and TRBJ1-3. This CDR3 region has 14 residues. CDR1 and CDR2 (germline): KGHSH, LQKENI. The chain's CDR3 is CASSPPGSGNTIYF. The full variable domain, completed using reference TRBV18 and TRBJ1-3, is NAGVMQNPRHLVRRRGQEARLRCSPMKGHSHVYWYRQLPEEGLKFMVYLQKENIIDESGMPKERFSAEFPKEGPSILRIQQVVRGDSAAYFCASSPPGSGNTIYFGEGSWLTVV.

The chain combines TRBV27 with TRBJ2-1; the TRBD2 assignment by TCRdb is unverifiable without DNA. CDR1 and CDR2 from the germline V gene are MNHEY and SMNVEV (reference sequence). The CDR3 is made up of 17 amino acids. The CDR3 spells CASSLWGALDSYNEQFF.